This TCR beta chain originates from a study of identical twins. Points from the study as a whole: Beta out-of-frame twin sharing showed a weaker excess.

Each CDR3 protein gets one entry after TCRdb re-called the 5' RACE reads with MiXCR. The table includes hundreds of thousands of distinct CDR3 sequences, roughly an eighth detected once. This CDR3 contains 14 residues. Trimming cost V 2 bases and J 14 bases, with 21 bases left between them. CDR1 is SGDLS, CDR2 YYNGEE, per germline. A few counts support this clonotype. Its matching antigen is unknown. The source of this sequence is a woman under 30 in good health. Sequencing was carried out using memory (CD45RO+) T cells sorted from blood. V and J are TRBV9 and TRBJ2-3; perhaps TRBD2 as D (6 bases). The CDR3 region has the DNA TGTGCCAGCAGCGTTCGTGCCTCGGCGGGATTGGTGTATTTT. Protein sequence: CASSVRASAGLVYF.